The text below deals with one TCR beta chain. One end of the junction is discordant with germline, which a read error may explain. The data derive from a study of blood T cell repertoires in COVID-19. CDR3 length: 11 amino acids. CDR1 and CDR2 (germline): SEHNR, FQNEAQ (reference sequence). TCRdb keeps only in-frame clones here, not all; method: immunoSEQ multiplex PCR. Here the sample spans over 110,000 clones, around 89% being singletons. V and J are TRBV7-9 and TRBJ2-5; D is perhaps TRBD2 (6 bases). This receptor was obtained from a human donor in a cohort sampled during active COVID-19. Sequencing used peripheral blood. This CDR3 reads CALGGQGAQYF. DNA of the CDR3: TGCGCCCTCGGGGGTCAGGGAGCCCAGTACTTC.